This is a list of T cell receptor beta chains from one sample in a study of T cell repertoires in cytomegalovirus infection. In TCRdb, the reads were re-called with MiXCR into one record per CDR3 protein. The sample yields about 360,000 distinct CDR3 sequences, 15% to 20% seen once. Material for sequencing was PBMCs. The receptors here all came from a human donor in good health (CMV status not recorded). Some clones in this sample may be carry-over from other donors' samples. The CDR3 runs from the conserved cysteine through the conserved F or W. The D gene is left open where the match is weak. Clone size is stated in some rows and not others, as once, few, many or a class when expanded.

CDR3nt: TGTGCCAGCAGCTTAGCGGGTATTGGCACAGATACGCAGTATTTT; CDR3aa: CASSLAGIGTDTQYF; len: 15; v_gene: TRBV12-3/TRBV12-4; d_gene: TRBD2; abundance: NA; j_gene: TRBJ2-3
CDR3nt: TGTGCCAGCAGCTTAGGCGCCGTGGAGACCCAGTACTTC; CDR3aa: CASSLGAVETQYF; len: 13; v_gene: TRBV7-2; d_gene: NA; abundance: many; j_gene: TRBJ2-5
CDR3nt: TGTGCCAGCAGTTTCCAGGCCCATCAGCCCCAGCATTTT; CDR3aa: CASSFQAHQPQHF; len: 13; v_gene: TRBV12-3/TRBV12-4; d_gene: NA; abundance: few; j_gene: TRBJ1-5
CDR3nt: TGTGCCAGCAGTCAAAATCTAGGTTACGAGCAGTACTTC; CDR3aa: CASSQNLGYEQYF; len: 13; v_gene: TRBV2; d_gene: NA; abundance: NA; j_gene: TRBJ2-7
CDR3nt: TGTGCCAGCAGAAGCACCTCAGCGGGAGGGGGAAATGAGCAGTTCTTC; CDR3aa: CASRSTSAGGGNEQFF; len: 16; v_gene: TRBV28; d_gene: TRBD2; abundance: few; j_gene: TRBJ2-1
CDR3nt: TGTGCCACCAGCAGAGTTCGCGTGAGCCCTGGAAACACCATATATTTT; CDR3aa: CATSRVRVSPGNTIYF; len: 16; v_gene: TRBV15; d_gene: NA; abundance: NA; j_gene: TRBJ1-3
CDR3nt: TGTGCCAGCAGCCACACGGGACCGCGCGATAATGAAAAACTGTTTTTT; CDR3aa: CASSHTGPRDNEKLFF; len: 16; v_gene: TRBV7-8; d_gene: NA; abundance: many; j_gene: TRBJ1-4
CDR3nt: TGTGCCAGCAGCACGGGACTACCTCCTGACGAGCAGTACTTC; CDR3aa: CASSTGLPPDEQYF; len: 14; v_gene: TRBV7-2; d_gene: TRBD2; abundance: NA; j_gene: TRBJ2-7
CDR3nt: TGTGCCAGCTCACAGACAGCGGGGGGGCACACCGGGGAGCTGTTTTTT; CDR3aa: CASSQTAGGHTGELFF; len: 16; v_gene: TRBV7-2; d_gene: TRBD2; abundance: NA; j_gene: TRBJ2-2
CDR3nt: TGTGCCAGCAGCTTAGCGGGTCAGGGGGCTAACACTGAAGCTTTCTTT; CDR3aa: CASSLAGQGANTEAFF; len: 16; v_gene: TRBV7-8; d_gene: TRBD1; abundance: many; j_gene: TRBJ1-1
CDR3nt: TGTGCCACCACGCTCGGAACAGGCTTCAATCAGCCCCAGCATTTT; CDR3aa: CATTLGTGFNQPQHF; len: 15; v_gene: TRBV19; d_gene: NA; abundance: NA; j_gene: TRBJ1-5
CDR3nt: TGTGCCAGCAGCCCACAAGATACCCAGTCCTTC; CDR3aa: CASSPQDTQSF; len: 11; v_gene: TRBV7-2; d_gene: NA; abundance: NA; j_gene: TRBJ2-5
CDR3nt: TGTGCCAGTAGTTCAAGCCGGACCCTAAACAATGAGCAGTTCTTC; CDR3aa: CASSSSRTLNNEQFF; len: 15; v_gene: TRBV19; d_gene: NA; abundance: NA; j_gene: TRBJ2-1
CDR3nt: TGTGCCAGCCAGTTTGGGGGGGGGATAAGGACTAACTATGGCTACACCTTC; CDR3aa: CASQFGGGIRTNYGYTF; len: 17; v_gene: TRBV12-3/TRBV12-4; d_gene: NA; abundance: many; j_gene: TRBJ1-2
CDR3nt: TGTGCCAGCAGGCCAACAGGGGGCTTGGGGGAAAAACTGTTTTTT; CDR3aa: CASRPTGGLGEKLFF; len: 15; v_gene: TRBV7-9; d_gene: TRBD1; abundance: many; j_gene: TRBJ1-4
CDR3nt: TGTGCCAGCAGCCCAGGGAAGTCCTACAATGAGCAGTTCTTC; CDR3aa: CASSPGKSYNEQFF; len: 14; v_gene: TRBV5-3; d_gene: NA; abundance: NA; j_gene: TRBJ2-1
CDR3nt: TGTGCCAGCAGCCGAGACGGGATCCAAACAGATACGCAGTATTTT; CDR3aa: CASSRDGIQTDTQYF; len: 15; v_gene: TRBV2; d_gene: NA; abundance: few; j_gene: TRBJ2-3
CDR3nt: TGTGCCAGCTCCCGACAGGGGGAAAAACTGTTTTTT; CDR3aa: CASSRQGEKLFF; len: 12; v_gene: TRBV5-6; d_gene: TRBD1; abundance: few; j_gene: TRBJ1-4
CDR3nt: TGTGCCACCTCGGAGGGGGCCCGGAGCACTGAAGCTGTCTTT; CDR3aa: CATSEGARSTEAVF; len: 14; v_gene: TRBV7-2; d_gene: TRBD1; abundance: NA; j_gene: TRBJ1-1
CDR3nt: TGTGCTAGTGGTCAGGTGGACACTGAAGCTTTCTTT; CDR3aa: CASGQVDTEAFF; len: 12; v_gene: TRBV12-5; d_gene: NA; abundance: few; j_gene: TRBJ1-1
CDR3nt: TGTGCCAGTAGACCCACAACTAATGAAAAACTGTTTTTT; CDR3aa: CASRPTTNEKLFF; len: 13; v_gene: TRBV19; d_gene: NA; abundance: few; j_gene: TRBJ1-4
CDR3nt: TGTGCCAGCAGCTCCGAGACAGGGGGCTACAATGAGCAGTTCTTC; CDR3aa: CASSSETGGYNEQFF; len: 15; v_gene: TRBV7-9; d_gene: TRBD1; abundance: NA; j_gene: TRBJ2-1
CDR3nt: TGTGCCAGCAGCTTTCTTCCGGGGCGATCAGATACGCAGTATTTT; CDR3aa: CASSFLPGRSDTQYF; len: 15; v_gene: TRBV7-6; d_gene: NA; abundance: few; j_gene: TRBJ2-3
CDR3nt: TGCAGTGCTAGATTGCGGGTGAGCTCCTACAATGAGCAGTTCTTC; CDR3aa: CSARLRVSSYNEQFF; len: 15; v_gene: TRBV20-1; d_gene: NA; abundance: few; j_gene: TRBJ2-1
CDR3nt: TGTGCCACTAAAGACAGGGATTTCGCTGAAGCTTTCTTT; CDR3aa: CATKDRDFAEAFF; len: 13; v_gene: TRBV10-3; d_gene: TRBD1; abundance: NA; j_gene: TRBJ1-1
CDR3nt: TGTGCCAGCAGCTTAGTCTCAGGGGGGGTCACAGATACGCAGTATTTT; CDR3aa: CASSLVSGGVTDTQYF; len: 16; v_gene: TRBV7-2; d_gene: NA; abundance: many; j_gene: TRBJ2-3
CDR3nt: TGTGCCAGCTCACGTACGACAGGGGGGAGGTACGAGCAGTACTTC; CDR3aa: CASSRTTGGRYEQYF; len: 15; v_gene: TRBV18; d_gene: TRBD1; abundance: few; j_gene: TRBJ2-7
CDR3nt: TGTGCCAGCAGCTTTTCACAGTTCTATGAAAAACTGTTTTTT; CDR3aa: CASSFSQFYEKLFF; len: 14; v_gene: TRBV7-6; d_gene: NA; abundance: few; j_gene: TRBJ1-4
CDR3nt: TGTGCCAGCAGCCTAAGCGGGACAGATAATGAAAAACTGTTTTTT; CDR3aa: CASSLSGTDNEKLFF; len: 15; v_gene: TRBV7-2; d_gene: TRBD1; abundance: many; j_gene: TRBJ1-4
CDR3nt: TGTGCCAGCAGTCTGATGCGGGTCGATCAGTACTTC; CDR3aa: CASSLMRVDQYF; len: 12; v_gene: TRBV12-3/TRBV12-4; d_gene: NA; abundance: NA; j_gene: TRBJ2-7
CDR3nt: TGTGCCAGCAGCTCCCGGTACGAGACCCAGTACTTC; CDR3aa: CASSSRYETQYF; len: 12; v_gene: TRBV28; d_gene: NA; abundance: many; j_gene: TRBJ2-5
CDR3nt: TGTGCCATCCCGGGACAGGGCCCCTACGAGCAGTACTTC; CDR3aa: CAIPGQGPYEQYF; len: 13; v_gene: TRBV6-1; d_gene: TRBD1; abundance: few; j_gene: TRBJ2-7
CDR3nt: TGTGCCATTGGAGGGCAGGGTAGCAATAGCAATCAGCCCCAGCATTTT; CDR3aa: CAIGGQGSNSNQPQHF; len: 16; v_gene: TRBV10-3; d_gene: NA; abundance: NA; j_gene: TRBJ1-5
CDR3nt: TGCAGTGCACCAGAAGGGGCTAGCATGGTTCCCTACAATGAGCAGTTCTTC; CDR3aa: CSAPEGASMVPYNEQFF; len: 17; v_gene: TRBV20-1; d_gene: NA; abundance: few; j_gene: TRBJ2-1
CDR3nt: TGCAGTGCTAGGGAAAGGGAGGCCAGCTCCTACAATGAGCAGTTCTTC; CDR3aa: CSAREREASSYNEQFF; len: 16; v_gene: TRBV20-1; d_gene: NA; abundance: NA; j_gene: TRBJ2-1
CDR3nt: TGTGCCAGCAGTCCCCGATTCCGCGGCCGGACTAACTATGGCTACACCTTC; CDR3aa: CASSPRFRGRTNYGYTF; len: 17; v_gene: TRBV28; d_gene: NA; abundance: many; j_gene: TRBJ1-2
CDR3nt: TGCAGTGCAGGGACGTCGACGAACACCGGGGAGCTGTTTTTT; CDR3aa: CSAGTSTNTGELFF; len: 14; v_gene: TRBV20-1; d_gene: NA; abundance: NA; j_gene: TRBJ2-2
CDR3nt: TGCAGTGCTAGGAGCCGGGACAGGAGATTTTACGAGCAGTACTTC; CDR3aa: CSARSRDRRFYEQYF; len: 15; v_gene: TRBV20-1; d_gene: TRBD1; abundance: few; j_gene: TRBJ2-7
CDR3nt: TGTGCCAGTAGTATAGGACTAGATCCGAAAACCAGAGCCTACGAGCAGTACTTC; CDR3aa: CASSIGLDPKTRAYEQYF; len: 18; v_gene: TRBV19; d_gene: NA; abundance: NA; j_gene: TRBJ2-7
CDR3nt: TGCGCCAGCAGTGGGCCGACTAGAGATACGCAGTATTTT; CDR3aa: CASSGPTRDTQYF; len: 13; v_gene: TRBV10-2; d_gene: NA; abundance: NA; j_gene: TRBJ2-3
CDR3nt: TGTGCCAGCAAACCGGGACCGCTTGGGGCTGGAAACACCATATATTTT; CDR3aa: CASKPGPLGAGNTIYF; len: 16; v_gene: TRBV12-3/TRBV12-4; d_gene: NA; abundance: NA; j_gene: TRBJ1-3
CDR3nt: TGTGCCAGCAGCGTAGCTACGTGGAACAATGAGCAGTTCTTC; CDR3aa: CASSVATWNNEQFF; len: 14; v_gene: TRBV9; d_gene: NA; abundance: few; j_gene: TRBJ2-1
CDR3nt: TGTGCCAGCAGCTTAGGCCCCAGCAGCATGATCTCTGGAAACACCATATATTTT; CDR3aa: CASSLGPSSMISGNTIYF; len: 18; v_gene: TRBV7-2; d_gene: NA; abundance: many; j_gene: TRBJ1-3
CDR3nt: TGTGCCAGCAGTCCCGGGGTAGCGGTCTACAATGAGCAGTTCTTC; CDR3aa: CASSPGVAVYNEQFF; len: 15; v_gene: TRBV12-3/TRBV12-4; d_gene: NA; abundance: many; j_gene: TRBJ2-1
CDR3nt: TGCGCCAGCAGCCAAGATTTACTCATAGGGCAGTATTTT; CDR3aa: CASSQDLLIGQYF; len: 13; v_gene: TRBV4-1; d_gene: NA; abundance: NA; j_gene: TRBJ2-3
CDR3nt: TGTGCCATCAAGAGGGAGGGCAATCAGCCCCAGCATTTT; CDR3aa: CAIKREGNQPQHF; len: 13; v_gene: TRBV10-3; d_gene: NA; abundance: NA; j_gene: TRBJ1-5
CDR3nt: TGTGCCAGCAGCTTAGTAAAGAGTACGCAGTATTTT; CDR3aa: CASSLVKSTQYF; len: 12; v_gene: TRBV11-2; d_gene: NA; abundance: NA; j_gene: TRBJ2-3
CDR3nt: TGCGCCAGCAGCTCGGGACGGACGATCTACAATGAGCAGTTCTTC; CDR3aa: CASSSGRTIYNEQFF; len: 15; v_gene: TRBV5-1; d_gene: NA; abundance: many; j_gene: TRBJ2-1
CDR3nt: TGTGCCAGCAGCCATGGACTAGCGGGAGGGCCCAATGAGCAGTTCTTC; CDR3aa: CASSHGLAGGPNEQFF; len: 16; v_gene: TRBV5-4; d_gene: TRBD2; abundance: few; j_gene: TRBJ2-1
CDR3nt: TGTGCCAGCACCCCGGGACTAGCGTTTTACGAGCAGTACTTC; CDR3aa: CASTPGLAFYEQYF; len: 14; v_gene: TRBV12-3/TRBV12-4; d_gene: TRBD2; abundance: NA; j_gene: TRBJ2-7